Below are 27 T cell receptor beta chains sequenced from a single sample in a study of identifying expanded T cells in peripheral blood. Sequencing used immunoSEQ multiplex PCR; TCRdb keeps in-frame clones, though not all of them. The sample lists some 90,000 clones; approximately 86% were seen once. Sequencing used blood. These TCRs come from a person aged 18 to 70 in good health.

The chain links TRBV30 to TRBJ1-1; D may be TRBD1 (6 bases). The CDR3 sequence is 12 residues long. The germline CDR1 and CDR2 sequences are GTSNPN and SVGIG (reference sequence). The V end was cut by 7 bases, the J end by 2 bases, with 11 bases between. CDR3 coding DNA: TGTGCCTCGACGACAGGCAACACTGAAGCTTTCTTT. It is translated as CASTTGNTEAFF.

Details on this clone: Mismatch with germline at one junction end may stem from a read error. This chain uses TRBV5-1 with TRBJ1-3; 8 positions agree with TRBD1. The CDR3 has 14 residues. Germline CDR1 SGHRS, CDR2 YFSETQ. The CDR3 reads CASSLLGQGKTIYF. CDR3 nucleotide sequence: TGCGCCAGCAGCTTGCTTGGACAGGGAAAGACCATATATTTT.

J is TRBJ1-1 and V is TRBV29-1; D is uncertain. This CDR3 has 13 amino acids. V was pared by 5 bases and J by 1 base, with 11 bases between. The germline gives CDR1 SQVTM, CDR2 ANQGSEA. In nucleotides, the CDR3 is TGCAGCGTTCAATTACAGAGGAACACTGAAGCTTTCTTT. Encoded protein: CSVQLQRNTEAFF.

This chain uses TRBV25-1 with TRBJ2-7, with 8 bases that match TRBD1. Germline V CDR1 and CDR2: MGHDK, SYGVNS. J lost 3 bases, V lost 5 bases, and 18 bases had no gene match. The CDR3 covers 18 residues. This CDR3 reads CASSSSGDTGGRLYEQYF. Written as DNA, the CDR3 is TGTGCCAGCAGTAGTTCCGGAGACACAGGGGGTCGACTCTACGAGCAGTACTTC.

The chain is built from TRBV5-1 and TRBJ2-2; 7 bases are shared with TRBD1. After removal of 0 bases from V and 4 bases from J, the junction contained 0 bases not matched to a gene. Germline CDR1 SGHRS, CDR2 YFSETQ. This CDR3 comprises 14 residues. In nucleotides, the CDR3 is TGCGCCAGCAGCTTGGGACAGGGCACCGGGGAGCTGTTTTTT. Protein product: CASSLGQGTGELFF.

The chain is built from TRBV6-1 and TRBJ1-1; tentatively, D is TRBD1 (5 bases). Between the trimmed V and J ends, which lost 5 bases and 4 bases, there was a span of 17 bases. In germline, CDR1 is MNHNS, CDR2 SASEGT. This CDR3 region has 15 residues. Here the CDR3 DNA reads TGTGCCAGCAGTAAGCTACAGGCTCGAAGCACTGAAGCTTTCTTT. Its protein product is CASSKLQARSTEAFF.

This clone was detected a few times. The chain is built from TRBV7-9 and TRBJ2-7; 8 nucleotides align to TRBD2. Trimming removed 6 bases from V and 2 bases from J; junction bases left unmatched: 9. CDR1 is SEHNR, CDR2 FQNEAQ, per germline (reference sequence). The CDR3 spans 15 residues. The DNA for the CDR3 is TGTGCCAGCAGTGAGCCCAGCGGGGGTACCTACGAGCAGTACTTC. Translated, it gives CASSEPSGGTYEQYF.

V is TRBV15 and J is TRBJ2-1; 9 bases agree with TRBD1. The CDR3 loop spans 15 amino acids. V lost 4 bases, J lost 15 bases, and 16 bases stayed unmatched. Looked up from germline, CDR1 is LNHNV and CDR2 is YYDKDF (reference sequence). The CDR3 region has the DNA TGTGCCACCAGCACCGCTGGTGACCGGGACAGGGCAATGTTCTTC. Protein product: CATSTAGDRDRAMFF.

The chain carries TRBV4-1 and TRBJ2-5, with 9 bases aligning to TRBD1. Looked up from germline, CDR1 is MGHRA and CDR2 is YSYEKL. The CDR3 is 17 amino acids. The ends lost 4 bases at V and 3 bases at J; junction bases unmatched: 12. This chain's CDR3 is CASSPTSTRTGEETQYF. DNA of the CDR3: TGCGCCAGCAGCCCTACCTCAACCCGGACAGGGGAAGAGACCCAGTACTTC.

CDR3 loop: CASSPPRGGRTEAFF. The DNA for the CDR3 is TGTGCCAGCAGCCCCCCCAGGGGCGGTCGGACTGAAGCTTTCTTT. This chain uses TRBV5-4 with TRBJ1-1; possible D gene TRBD1, 6 bases. The CDR3 is made up of 15 amino acids. Deletions cut 4 bases from V and 5 bases from J, with 18 bases between. Germline loops: CDR1 SGHNT, CDR2 YYREEE (reference sequence).

This clone appeared a few times. The V gene is TRBV5-5, the J gene TRBJ1-2; D may be TRBD1 (6 bases). V lost 2 bases to trimming and J lost 1 base, with 15 bases between them. The CDR3 loop spans 16 amino acids. In germline, CDR1 is SGHKS, CDR2 YYEKEE (reference sequence). DNA for the CDR3: TGTGCCAGCAGCTTCAAACAGGGAAGGGATAACTATGGCTACACCTTC. The encoded protein is CASSFKQGRDNYGYTF.

This clone has a handful of counts. This rearrangement joins TRBV4-1 to TRBJ1-1; no firm D call. V was cut by 0 bases and J by 3 bases, with 8 bases left in between. This CDR3 spans 14 amino acids. Germline-derived CDR1 and CDR2 are MGHRA and YSYEKL. The CDR3 DNA reads as TGCGCCAGCAGCCAAGAGACTTTGTACACTGAAGCTTTCTTT. This sequence encodes CASSQETLYTEAFF.

This clone was seen a handful of times. The chain has TRBV29-1 and TRBJ2-5; tentatively, D is TRBD2 (5 bases). CDR1 and CDR2 from the germline V gene are SQVTM and ANQGSEA. The ends were cut back, 7 bases at V and 1 base at J, with 16 bases in the middle. This CDR3 is built from 14 residues. CDR3 loop: CSASNTGPQETQYF. CDR3 DNA: TGCAGCGCTAGCAATACCGGGCCCCAAGAGACCCAGTACTTC.

This clone has a single count. The rearrangement links TRBV27 to TRBJ2-7; a possible D gene is TRBD1 (5 bases). Germline V gene lookup returns CDR1 MNHEY and CDR2 SMNVEV (reference sequence). V was pared by 3 bases and J by 3 bases, with 15 bases between. The CDR3 spans 15 residues. The CDR3 sequence: CASSLRQGVYYEQYF. In nucleotides, the CDR3 is TGTGCCAGCAGTTTGCGCCAGGGTGTTTACTACGAGCAGTACTTC.

V gene TRBV2 combines with J gene TRBJ1-2; 7 nucleotides match TRBD1. Per the germline V gene, CDR1 is SNHLY and CDR2 is FYNNEI. V trimming: 2 bases; J trimming: 8 bases; junction bases outside the gene matches: 8. The length of the CDR3 is 14 residues. CDR3 nucleotide sequence: TGTGCCAGCAGTGAATCCACAGGGGTTAGGGGCTACACCTTC. Translated: CASSESTGVRGYTF. The full variable domain, in which reference TRBV2 and TRBJ1-2 provide the parts outside the CDR3, is EPEVTQTPSHQVTQMGQEVILRCVPISNHLYFYWYRQILGQKVEFLVSFYNNEISEKSEIFDDQFSVERPDGSNFTLKIRSTKLEDSAMYFCASSESTGVRGYTFGSGTRLTVV.

V gene TRBV6-1 combines with J gene TRBJ2-5, with 7 positions matching TRBD2. Germline lookup yields CDR1 MNHNS and CDR2 SASEGT. This CDR3 has 15 residues. With V trimmed by 7 bases and J by 1 base, 9 bases remained unmatched. The CDR3 DNA sequence: TGTGCCAGCAAAGAGTGGGGGGGGAGCCAAGAGACCCAGTACTTC. This gives the protein CASKEWGGSQETQYF.

This chain links TRBV19 with TRBJ1-2, with D perhaps matching TRBD1 (6 bases). The CDR3 consists of 14 residues. Germline V gene sequence: CDR1 LNHDA, CDR2 SQIVND (reference sequence). With 6 bases removed from V and 5 bases from J, the gap between germline ends came to 16 bases. The CDR3 reads CASSRRDTRYGYTF. CDR3 sequence (DNA): TGTGCCAGTAGCAGACGGGACACTCGTTATGGCTACACCTTC.

The table lists this clone with a count of one. The rearrangement links TRBV7-2 to TRBJ1-2; maybe TRBD1 (5 bases). V was cut by 1 base and J by 6 bases, with 9 bases left in between. This CDR3 comprises 13 residues. Germline loops: CDR1 SGHTA, CDR2 FQGNSA. The CDR3 region is CASSLDSGNGYTF. The CDR3 bases are TGTGCCAGCAGCTTAGACTCAGGGAATGGCTACACCTTC.

This chain uses TRBV4-3 with TRBJ2-1, with 7 bases fitting TRBD1. Germline CDR1 and CDR2: LGHNA and YSLEER. The CDR3 is 13 residues long. V lost 6 bases, J lost 6 bases, and 5 bases stayed unmatched. The CDR3 loop reads CASRGQFSNEQFF. The CDR3, as DNA: TGCGCCAGCAGGGGACAGTTCTCCAATGAGCAGTTCTTC.

CDR3 region: CASSPPLGRGDLETQYF. Here the CDR3 DNA reads TGTGCCAGCAGCCCCCCCCTCGGGCGGGGGGATCTAGAGACCCAGTACTTC. The J gene is TRBJ2-5, the V gene TRBV9; 8 positions match TRBD2. The length of the CDR3 is 17 residues. The J segment lost 4 bases and the V segment lost 4 bases, leaving 15 bases of the junction unmatched. Germline V gives CDR1 SGDLS, CDR2 YYNGEE.

This sequence joins TRBV6-6 and TRBJ1-3, with D tentatively TRBD1 (5 bases). Germline V CDR1 and CDR2: MNHNY, SVGAGI (reference sequence). This CDR3 is 15 amino acids long. V was shortened by 6 bases and J by 0 bases, with 12 bases between the two germline ends. CDR3 sequence (DNA): TGTGCCAGCAGCCGAGGGGCCGACTCTGGAAACACCATATATTTT. It is translated as CASSRGADSGNTIYF.

J is TRBJ2-3 and V is TRBV7-2; a weak D match, TRBD1 (5 bases). This CDR3 has 15 amino acids. Per germline, CDR1 SGHTA and CDR2 FQGNSA. V was clipped by 1 base and J by 2 bases, with 10 bases between them. The CDR3, as DNA: TGTGCCAGCAGCTTAGGGGGCCCTACCACAGATACGCAGTATTTT. Amino acid sequence: CASSLGGPTTDTQYF.

In DNA form, the CDR3 reads TGTGCCAGCTCACCACTTCTTCAGAGGGACACTGAAGCTTTCTTT. Residues: CASSPLLQRDTEAFF. The chain joins TRBV18 to TRBJ1-1; D is undetermined. V dropped 1 base and J dropped 3 bases, with 12 bases sitting between them. The CDR3 length is 15 residues. CDR1 and CDR2 (germline): KGHSH, LQKENI.

The chain has TRBV7-9 and TRBJ2-1, with a weak D call TRBD1 (6 bases). The germline V gene has CDR1 SEHNR and CDR2 FQNEAQ (reference sequence). This CDR3 comprises 19 residues. V dropped 3 bases and J dropped 4 bases, with 25 bases sitting between them. The CDR3 here is CASSLGRGRGVSMYNEQFF. CDR3 DNA: TGTGCCAGCAGCTTGGGCAGGGGAAGGGGAGTAAGTATGTACAATGAGCAGTTCTTC.

The chain couples TRBV5-8 to TRBJ2-7; D gene ambiguous. The CDR3 covers 12 residues. The V gene lost 1 base and the J gene lost 4 bases, with 6 bases spanning the gap. Germline assignment: CDR1 SGHTS and CDR2 YDEGEE. The CDR3 coding sequence is TGTGCCAGCAGCTTGATTGTATACGAGCAGTACTTC. It is translated as CASSLIVYEQYF.

The genes are TRBV18 and TRBJ2-7, with D perhaps matching TRBD1 or TRBD2 (7 bases each). This CDR3 is built from 15 residues. Per the germline V gene, CDR1 is KGHSH and CDR2 is LQKENI. Trimming cost V 3 bases and J 3 bases, with 15 bases left between them. The CDR3 region has the DNA TGTGCCAGCTCACCCGCCACAGGGGAGGGCTACGAGCAGTACTTC. Its protein is CASSPATGEGYEQYF.

The CDR3 DNA is TGTGCCAGCAGCTTGAGTCAGGCAAACACTGAAGCTTTCTTT. This encodes CASSLSQANTEAFF. The chain carries TRBV5-4 and TRBJ1-1; D call uncertain. Germline V gives CDR1 SGHNT, CDR2 YYREEE (reference sequence). The CDR3 contains 14 residues. Deletions cut 1 base from V and 2 bases from J, with 9 bases between.